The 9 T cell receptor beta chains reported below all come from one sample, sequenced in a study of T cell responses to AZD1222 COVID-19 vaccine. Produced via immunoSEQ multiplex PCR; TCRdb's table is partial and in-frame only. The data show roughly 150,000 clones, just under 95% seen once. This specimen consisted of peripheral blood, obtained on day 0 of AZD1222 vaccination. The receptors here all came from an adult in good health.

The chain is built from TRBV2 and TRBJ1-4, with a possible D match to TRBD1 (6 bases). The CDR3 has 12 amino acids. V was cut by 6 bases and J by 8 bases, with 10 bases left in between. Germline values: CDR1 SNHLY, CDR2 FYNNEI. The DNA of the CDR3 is TGTGCCAGCAGGGCCGGGACAGAAAAACTGTTTTTT. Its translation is CASRAGTEKLFF.

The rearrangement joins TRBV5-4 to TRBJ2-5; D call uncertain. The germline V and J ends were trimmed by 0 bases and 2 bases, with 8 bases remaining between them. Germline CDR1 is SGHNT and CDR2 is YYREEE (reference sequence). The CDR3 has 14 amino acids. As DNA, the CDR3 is TGTGCCAGCAGCTTGGAAGTCCGGCAAGAGACCCAGTACTTC. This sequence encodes CASSLEVRQETQYF. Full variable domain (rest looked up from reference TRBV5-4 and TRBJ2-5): ETGVTQSPTHLIKTRGQQVTLRCSSQSGHNTVSWYQQALGQGPQFIFQYYREEENGRGNFPPRFSGLQFPNYSSELNVNALELDDSALYLCASSLEVRQETQYFGPGTRLLVL.

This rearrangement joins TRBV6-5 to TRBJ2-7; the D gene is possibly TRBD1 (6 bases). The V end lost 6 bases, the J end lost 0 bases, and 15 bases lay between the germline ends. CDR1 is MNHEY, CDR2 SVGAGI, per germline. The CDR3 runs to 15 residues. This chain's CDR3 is CASRPDRSSSYEQYF. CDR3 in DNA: TGTGCCAGCAGACCCGACAGGTCAAGCTCCTACGAGCAGTACTTC.

The CDR3 nucleotides are TGTGCCAGCAGCCAAGAGGTTCTGGGACAGCACAATCAGCCCCAGCATTTT. The encoded protein is CASSQEVLGQHNQPQHF. V gene TRBV4-2 combines with J gene TRBJ1-5, with 7 bases matching TRBD1. This CDR3 is 17 amino acids long. Germline-derived CDR1 and CDR2 are LGHNA and YNFKEQ. The V gene end was trimmed by 0 bases and the J gene end by 3 bases; junction bases not matched to a gene: 8.

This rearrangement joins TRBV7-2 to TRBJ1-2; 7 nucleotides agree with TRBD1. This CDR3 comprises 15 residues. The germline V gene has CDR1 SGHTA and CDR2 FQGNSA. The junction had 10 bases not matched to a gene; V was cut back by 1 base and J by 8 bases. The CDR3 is CASSLEGALQRGYTF. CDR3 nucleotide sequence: TGTGCCAGCAGCTTAGAGGGGGCGCTGCAGCGGGGCTACACCTTC.

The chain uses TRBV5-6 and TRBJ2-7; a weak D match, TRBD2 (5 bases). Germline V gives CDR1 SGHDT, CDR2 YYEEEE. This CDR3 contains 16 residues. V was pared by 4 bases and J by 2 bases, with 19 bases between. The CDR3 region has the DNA TGTGCCAGCAGCCCAGGAGGTCGGGGTCGAGCCTACGAGCAGTACTTC. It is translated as CASSPGGRGRAYEQYF.

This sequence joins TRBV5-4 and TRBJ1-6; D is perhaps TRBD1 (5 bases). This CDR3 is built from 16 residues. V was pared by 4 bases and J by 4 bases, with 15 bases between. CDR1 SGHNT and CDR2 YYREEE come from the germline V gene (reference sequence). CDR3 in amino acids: CASSPDRKTYNSPLHF. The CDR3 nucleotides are TGTGCCAGCAGCCCTGACAGAAAGACTTATAATTCACCCCTCCACTTT. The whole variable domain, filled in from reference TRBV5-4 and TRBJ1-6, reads ETGVTQSPTHLIKTRGQQVTLRCSSQSGHNTVSWYQQALGQGPQFIFQYYREEENGRGNFPPRFSGLQFPNYSSELNVNALELDDSALYLCASSPDRKTYNSPLHFGNGTRLTVT.

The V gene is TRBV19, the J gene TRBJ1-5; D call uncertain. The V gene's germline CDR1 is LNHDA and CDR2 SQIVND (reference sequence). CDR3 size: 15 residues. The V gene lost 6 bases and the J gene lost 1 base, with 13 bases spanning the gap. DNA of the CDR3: TGTGCCAGTAGATTCATGACGGTCAGCAATCAGCCCCAGCATTTT. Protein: CASRFMTVSNQPQHF. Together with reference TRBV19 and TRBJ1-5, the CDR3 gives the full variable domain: DGGITQSPKYLFRKEGQNVTLSCEQNLNHDAMYWYRQDPGQGLRLIYYSQIVNDFQKGDIAEGYSVSREKKESFPLTVTSAQKNPTAFYLCASRFMTVSNQPQHFGDGTRLSIL.

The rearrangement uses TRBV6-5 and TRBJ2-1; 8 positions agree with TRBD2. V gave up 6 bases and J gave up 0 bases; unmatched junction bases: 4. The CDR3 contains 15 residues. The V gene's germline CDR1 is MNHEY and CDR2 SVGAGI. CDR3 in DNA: TGTGCCAGCAGAGTAGCGGGGAGCTCCTACAATGAGCAGTTCTTC. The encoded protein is CASRVAGSSYNEQFF.